Listed below are T cell receptor beta chains from one sample, sequenced in a study of blood T cell repertoires in COVID-19. The protocol was immunoSEQ multiplex PCR, while the TCRdb copy is restricted to in-frame clones and leaves out a portion. The sample carries 150,000 to 200,000 clones, roughly 86% recorded once. The sequenced sample consisted of peripheral blood. The source of these receptors is a woman aged 80 or older in a cohort sampled during active or convalescent COVID-19. CDR3s include the opening cysteine and the closing phenylalanine or tryptophan.

cdr3_aa	v_call
CASSLVITGHDNEQFF	TRBV7-9
CASSSSLTPAANTGELFF	TRBV5-1
CASSTGGPLQETQYF	TRBV2
CAIREGAQANYGYTF	TRBV10-3
CASSWGQGDYGYTF	TRBV7-9
CASSFSGQNNNEQFF	TRBV5-1
CASSLVGRVTEAFF	TRBV5-8
CASSLSGARTDTQYF	TRBV7-2
CASSDQVQGVSTEAFF	TRBV25-1
CASSVGPRLAGGETQYF	TRBV9
CASSQGVAAGANVLTF	TRBV28
CASSMGTDREKLFF	TRBV9
CASSLAYGGRQPQHF	TRBV6-5
CASSPRTGGETQYF	TRBV2
CASSWGRPNTGELFF	TRBV28
CASSHGTQTGSHFNYGYTF	TRBV4-3
CASSTLRGGNEKLFF	TRBV7-9
CAISEAGGLETQYF	TRBV10-3
CASSPEYFTDTQYF	TRBV18
CASSKTGANQPQHF	TRBV6-6
CASSLSGHLNTEAFF	TRBV5-1
CASSLGTGMGAFF	TRBV3-1/TRBV3-2
CASSRDSRLFF	TRBV5-6
CASSENTAYNEQFF	TRBV6-1
CASSLGGGPEETQYF	TRBV11-3
CASSGGLPPKNEQFF	TRBV2
CAITSAAGVDSYEQFF	TRBV10-3
CASSQDLAGGSWYF	TRBV3-1/TRBV3-2
CASSLRPGTGAEGSSYEQYF	TRBV27
CAWIPDRGSSYEQYF	TRBV30
CASSVGTGGGEKLFF	TRBV9
CASSHPQGTGELFF	TRBV6-5
CAWGAGNEKLFF	TRBV30
CASSLLGASYNEQFF	TRBV7-2
CASSLGGGRGYF	TRBV5-5
CASSQNYGYTF	TRBV7-9
CALGGGAGSGANVLTF	TRBV10-3
CSTSFGDTEAFF	TRBV20-1
CASSLPGTGGSPLHF	TRBV5-6
CASSSSAEGNYGYTF	TRBV28
CASSNLAGGDTQYF	TRBV4-1
CASSEGRAYGNTIYF	TRBV6-1
CATSRGQDEGYTF	TRBV15
CASSPRSPSWDRNTEAFF	TRBV7-8
CASSFSTGYGGELFF	TRBV5-6
CASSHHPGGSGGEGETQYF	TRBV12-1
CASSLVPGSSGNTIYF	TRBV5-5
CASSMRTGGASGANVLTF	TRBV19